Following are 27 T cell receptor beta chains from one sample sequenced in a study of OX40 agonist ivuxolimab in advanced cancers. The table came from immunoSEQ multiplex PCR; TCRdb's copy has only in-frame clones and leaves some out. The sample records approximately 69,000 clones, almost 90% being singletons. Sequenced here: CD4+ or CD8+ T cells sorted from blood, sampled in a trial of the OX40 agonist ivuxolimab. These receptors were taken from an adult with an advanced solid tumor such as melanoma, head and neck, liver or kidney cancer.

The J gene is TRBJ2-5, the V gene TRBV13; 10 nucleotides agree with TRBD2. The J call could be wrong; TRBJ2-7 is a better fit for the DNA end. CDR1 PRHDT and CDR2 FYEKMQ come from the germline V gene (reference sequence). CDR3 size: 15 residues. Here the CDR3 reads CASSLGLAGAYEQYF. The CDR3, as DNA: TGTGCCAGCAGCTTAGGCCTAGCGGGGGCCTACGAGCAGTACTTC.

The chain carries TRBV15 and TRBJ1-6, with D hard to call. Germline values: CDR1 LNHNV, CDR2 YYDKDF (reference sequence). CDR3 length: 15 amino acids. V lost 0 bases and J lost 0, with 3 bases in between. The CDR3 here is CATSRESSYNSPLHF. DNA for the CDR3: TGTGCCACCAGCAGAGAGAGCTCCTATAATTCACCCCTCCACTTT.

The chain carries TRBV18 and TRBJ2-3; D remains unclear. The CDR3 extends over 12 amino acids. CDR1 is KGHSH and CDR2 is LQKENI in the germline V gene. Trimming cost V 4 bases and J 5 bases, with 7 bases left between them. The CDR3 DNA sequence: TGTGCCAGCTCACGCGCGGAAGATACGCAGTATTTT. As protein: CASSRAEDTQYF.

This chain connects TRBV30 to TRBJ2-2, with D perhaps being TRBD1 or TRBD2 (6 bases each). This CDR3 contains 14 residues. V lost 5 bases, J lost 4 bases, and 14 bases lay in between. Germline lookup yields CDR1 GTSNPN and CDR2 SVGIG (reference sequence). The CDR3 nucleotides read TGTGCCTGGCGGGGGCGAGATTTCACCGGGGAGCTGTTTTTT. This sequence encodes CAWRGRDFTGELFF.

A note on this clone: At one end, the junction sequence differs from germline, possibly due to a read error. The J gene is TRBJ2-1, the V gene TRBV7-7; weak D call: TRBD1 (6 bases). The germline V gene encodes CDR1 SSHAT and CDR2 FNYEAQ (reference sequence). This CDR3 is built from 15 residues. CDR3 in amino acids: CASSLGRGSYNEQFF. The CDR3 region has the DNA TGTGCTAGCAGCTTAGGCAGGGGCTCCTACAATGAGCAGTTCTTC.

V is TRBV5-6 and J is TRBJ2-3, with 15 bases aligning to TRBD2. There are 16 residues in the CDR3. Trimming removed 4 bases from V and 3 bases from J; junction bases left unmatched: 3. In germline, CDR1 is SGHDT, CDR2 YYEEEE. The CDR3 sequence is CASSPGLAGGTDTQYF. CDR3 nucleotide sequence: TGTGCCAGCAGCCCAGGACTAGCGGGAGGGACAGATACGCAGTATTTT.

The chain combines TRBV7-2 with TRBJ1-1; D unclear. CDR1 is SGHTA and CDR2 is FQGNSA in the germline V gene. There are 13 residues in the CDR3. Trimming stripped 7 bases from V and 4 bases from J, with 13 bases between. Here the CDR3 reads CASTQSLGTEAFF. For the CDR3, the DNA is TGTGCCAGCACCCAATCGTTGGGCACTGAAGCTTTCTTT.

V is TRBV2 and J is TRBJ2-3; no clear D gene. V lost 1 base and J 0 bases, leaving 5 bases between the germline ends. From germline, CDR1 is SNHLY and CDR2 FYNNEI. The CDR3 length is 14 residues. CDR3 nucleotides: TGTGCCAGCAGTGAAGGTGGGAGCACAGATACGCAGTATTTT. Amino acids: CASSEGGSTDTQYF.

The chain joins TRBV29-1 to TRBJ2-1, with a possible D match to TRBD1 (5 bases). V shed 4 bases and J shed 8 bases, with 18 bases lying between them. Per the germline V gene, CDR1 is SQVTM and CDR2 is ANQGSEA. The CDR3 consists of 14 residues. CDR3 region: CSVVAGPPFYEQFF. The CDR3 region has the DNA TGCAGCGTTGTGGCAGGGCCCCCTTTCTATGAGCAGTTCTTC.

This chain joins TRBV7-2 and TRBJ2-5; 8 nucleotides align to TRBD1. Gene TRBJ2-7 matches the end of the DNA better, so the J call may be wrong. The CDR3 contains 14 residues. Germline lookup yields CDR1 SGHTA and CDR2 FQGNSA. CDR3 sequence: CASSAGTGPYEQYF. CDR3 bases: TGTGCCAGCAGCGCCGGGACAGGACCCTACGAGCAGTACTTC.

V and J are TRBV5-1 and TRBJ1-3; perhaps TRBD1 as D (5 bases). Germline V CDR1 and CDR2: SGHRS, YFSETQ. Deletions cut 1 base from V and 0 bases from J, with 8 bases between. CDR3 size: 15 residues. The CDR3, as DNA: TGCGCCAGCAGCTTGTTGGGGACCTCTGGAAACACCATATATTTT. Its translation is CASSLLGTSGNTIYF.

CDR3 nucleotides: TGTGCCAGCAGCGCGAGGACGGCTGGAAACACCATATATTTT. This encodes CASSARTAGNTIYF. The V call is TRBV9, the J call TRBJ1-3; unclear D gene. CDR1 is SGDLS, CDR2 YYNGEE, per germline. The CDR3 contains 14 residues. The V end was cut by 3 bases, the J end by 2 bases, with 9 bases between.

The V call is TRBV28, the J call TRBJ1-1, with D maybe TRBD1 (6 bases). V gave up 8 bases and J gave up 0 bases, with 16 bases separating them. In germline, CDR1 is MDHEN, CDR2 SYDVKM. The CDR3 loop spans 15 amino acids. CDR3 residues: CASSGVDGLNTEAFF. Written as DNA, the CDR3 is TGTGCCAGCTCAGGGGTAGATGGCCTGAACACTGAAGCTTTCTTT. The whole variable domain, remainder taken from reference TRBV28 and TRBJ1-1, is DVKVTQSSRYLVKRTGEKVFLECVQDMDHENMFWYRQDPGLGLRLIYFSYDVKMKEKGDIPEGYSVSREKKERFSLILESASTNQTSMYLCASSGVDGLNTEAFFGQGTRLTVV.

The J gene is TRBJ2-5, the V gene TRBV18, with D tentatively TRBD1 (5 bases). V shed 2 bases and J shed 1 base, with 14 bases lying between them. CDR1 and CDR2 from the germline V gene are KGHSH and LQKENI. The CDR3 is 16 amino acids. CDR3 sequence: CASSPILAGFQETQYF. The CDR3 region has the DNA TGTGCCAGCTCACCAATACTTGCAGGGTTCCAAGAGACCCAGTACTTC.

This chain connects TRBV19 to TRBJ1-2; 7 bases line up with TRBD1. In germline, CDR1 is LNHDA, CDR2 SQIVND (reference sequence). The CDR3 totals 15 residues. V was clipped by 5 bases and J by 0 bases; unmatched bases: 6. CDR3 coding DNA: TGTGCCAGTAGTTACCGGGACAGACCTAACTATGGCTACACCTTC. It translates to CASSYRDRPNYGYTF.

In its sample, this clone was seen once. DNA for the CDR3: TGTGCCAGCAGCTCGGGACAGGTTTTTGTCGAGACCCAGTACTTC. Protein: CASSSGQVFVETQYF. The rearrangement links TRBV7-9 to TRBJ2-5; 8 nucleotides align to TRBD1. Trimming took 4 bases from V and 5 from J; bases not matched to a gene: 9. The CDR3 sequence is 15 residues long. Germline V gives CDR1 SEHNR, CDR2 FQNEAQ (reference sequence).

The table lists this clone with a few counts. V is TRBV28 and J is TRBJ2-3; TRBD2 might be the D (6 bases). V was shortened by 2 bases and J by 8 bases, with 11 bases between the two germline ends. CDR1 MDHEN and CDR2 SYDVKM come from the germline V gene. The CDR3 contains 13 residues. The DNA of the CDR3 is TGTGCCAGCAGTTTAGGGCAGGGAGGTACGCAGTATTTT. This translates into CASSLGQGGTQYF.

The chain has TRBV5-1 and TRBJ2-5; 11 nucleotides match TRBD1. The V segment lost 0 bases and the J segment 6 bases; nucleotides outside the gene matches: 7. Germline V gene sequence: CDR1 SGHRS, CDR2 YFSETQ. This CDR3 contains 16 residues. The CDR3 coding sequence is TGCGCCAGCAGCTTGGAAGGGACAGGGGGACCAAAGACCCAGTACTTC. Protein: CASSLEGTGGPKTQYF.

This chain uses TRBV18 with TRBJ2-3; the D gene is possibly TRBD2 (5 bases). From germline, CDR1 is KGHSH and CDR2 LQKENI. Trimming stripped 1 base from V and 2 bases from J, with 13 bases between. CDR3 length: 16 residues. In DNA, the CDR3 is TGTGCCAGCTCACCACTTAGCGTCCCTACCACAGATACGCAGTATTTT. It encodes CASSPLSVPTTDTQYF.

The chain employs TRBV5-4 and TRBJ2-1; D possibly matches TRBD1 or TRBD2 (5 bases each). The CDR3 spans 15 residues. V was clipped by 2 bases and J by 0 bases, with 9 bases between them. Germline V gene sequence: CDR1 SGHNT, CDR2 YYREEE (reference sequence). In nucleotides, the CDR3 is TGTGCCAGCAGCTTCGGGGCTCCCTCCTACAATGAGCAGTTCTTC. It is translated as CASSFGAPSYNEQFF.

The rearrangement links TRBV4-1 to TRBJ2-7; the match to TRBD1 covers 7 bases. Trimming removed 2 bases from V and 7 bases from J; junction bases left unmatched: 2. The CDR3 contains 12 residues. Per the germline V gene, CDR1 is MGHRA and CDR2 is YSYEKL. The CDR3, as DNA: TGCGCCAGCAGCCAAATGACAGGGGAGCAGTACTTC. It translates to CASSQMTGEQYF.

The chain carries TRBV6-5 and TRBJ2-7, with 7 positions matching TRBD2. Trimming took 6 bases from V and 6 from J; bases not matched to a gene: 11. In germline, CDR1 is MNHEY, CDR2 SVGAGI. The CDR3 is 14 amino acids. This CDR3 reads CASSRSGGGGEQYF. CDR3 nucleotide sequence: TGTGCCAGCAGCCGCTCGGGAGGCGGGGGCGAGCAGTACTTC.

This chain joins TRBV28 and TRBJ1-5; 11 positions agree with TRBD1. This CDR3 region has 15 residues. Per germline, CDR1 MDHEN and CDR2 SYDVKM. V trimming: 7 bases; J trimming: 3 bases; junction bases outside the gene matches: 5. The CDR3: CASTWTGGNNQPQHF. The CDR3 nucleotides are TGTGCCAGCACTTGGACAGGGGGCAACAATCAGCCCCAGCATTTT.

This rearrangement joins TRBV4-2 to TRBJ2-7, with no clear D. V gave up 2 bases and J gave up 1 base, with 0 bases separating them. The CDR3 is 11 residues long. Germline-derived CDR1 and CDR2 are LGHNA and YNFKEQ. The CDR3 region has the DNA TGTGCCAGCAGCCAATCCTACGAGCAGTACTTC. It is translated as CASSQSYEQYF.

The J gene is TRBJ2-5, the V gene TRBV7-2, with D unresolved. CDR3 length equals 12 residues. Per the germline V gene, CDR1 is SGHTA and CDR2 is FQGNSA. V was trimmed by 3 bases and J by 5 bases, leaving 7 bases between them. This CDR3 reads CASSFFTETQYF. The CDR3 DNA sequence: TGTGCCAGCAGCTTCTTCACGGAGACCCAGTACTTC.

V usage is TRBV6-6 and J usage is TRBJ2-3; 10 bases are shared with TRBD2. Trimming at V came to 7 bases and at J to 5 bases, leaving 6 bases not matched to a gene. The length of the CDR3 is 14 residues. Germline V lookup: CDR1 MNHNY, CDR2 SVGAGI (reference sequence). The CDR3 spells CASTKAGGVDTQYF. The DNA of the CDR3 is TGTGCCAGCACTAAAGCGGGAGGGGTAGATACGCAGTATTTT.

This sequence joins TRBV7-2 and TRBJ2-1; no reliable D call. The CDR3 is made up of 13 amino acids. The germline V and J ends were trimmed by 3 bases and 5 bases, with 8 bases remaining between them. Per germline, CDR1 SGHTA and CDR2 FQGNSA. CDR3 sequence reads: CASSFGLNNEQFF. The CDR3 bases are TGTGCCAGCAGCTTTGGTTTGAACAATGAGCAGTTCTTC.